The 20 T cell receptor beta chains below come from one sample, sequenced in a study of beta chain features in type 1 diabetes (dated by TCRdb to 2016 to 2019). The library was made by the immunoSEQ multiplex PCR assay. The entire amount of isolated RNA was reverse transcribed using the High Capacity cDNA Reverse Transcription Kit, so the sequenced TCRB transcripts were expressed ones. TCRdb provides this immuneACCESS table in a form limited to in-frame rearrangements. Some clones are lacking; in checked studies, under half of them reflect an unresolved V gene, and why the rest are absent is not known. Recorded for this sample are about 930,000 clones; 15% to 20% of them occurred a single time. The ten top clones hold 0.02% to 0.03% of the sample. Sequenced sample: naive CD4+ T cells from blood. The sample's cell subset or site label is to be understood as: true naive CD4+ T cells. The receptors originated from a young woman in good health.

This clone was detected only a few times. The genes are TRBV19 and TRBJ2-7, with D perhaps TRBD1 or TRBD2 (5 bases each). V dropped 6 bases and J dropped 0 bases, with 15 bases sitting between them. Germline V gene lookup returns CDR1 LNHDA and CDR2 SQIVND (reference sequence). This CDR3 spans 15 amino acids. The CDR3 reads CASRIRDHSSYEQYF. The DNA for the CDR3 is TGTGCCAGTAGGATCAGGGACCATTCCTCCTACGAGCAGTACTTC.

A remark on this clone: Other DNA sequences of this sample code for an identical CDR3. The DNA of the CDR3 is TGCAGTGGGGTTAGCACAGATACGCAGTATTTT. It encodes CSGVSTDTQYF. The chain employs TRBV20-1 and TRBJ2-3; D unresolved. CDR3 length: 11 amino acids. Trimming stripped 7 bases from V and 0 bases from J, with 5 bases between. In germline, CDR1 is DFQATT, CDR2 SNEGSKA (reference sequence).

V is TRBV7-3 and J is TRBJ1-1; TRBD1 might be the D (5 bases). The V end was cut by 5 bases, the J end by 5 bases, with 12 bases between. This CDR3 comprises 13 residues. Per the germline V gene, CDR1 is SGHTA and CDR2 is FQGTGA. The CDR3 sequence is CASSQGDWTEAFF. As DNA, the CDR3 is TGTGCCAGCAGCCAGGGAGATTGGACTGAAGCTTTCTTT.

The chain combines TRBV28 with TRBJ1-2; D might be TRBD1 (6 bases). The CDR3 is made up of 14 amino acids. V was pared by 7 bases and J by 4 bases, with 16 bases between. CDR1 is MDHEN, CDR2 SYDVKM, per germline. The CDR3 loop is CASTVTGSGYGYTF. The CDR3 DNA sequence: TGTGCCAGCACCGTGACAGGCTCCGGCTATGGCTACACCTTC.

This clone was counted only a few times. V gene TRBV14 combines with J gene TRBJ2-5; D could derive from TRBD1 or TRBD2 (5 bases each). Between the trimmed V and J ends, which lost 0 bases and 0 bases, there was a span of 8 bases. The length of the CDR3 is 15 residues. Germline loops: CDR1 SGHDN, CDR2 FVKESK. CDR3 DNA sequence: TGTGCCAGCAGCCAAGATTGGGGGTACCAAGAGACCCAGTACTTC. It translates to CASSQDWGYQETQYF. Full variable domain (remainder filled in from reference TRBV14 and TRBJ2-5): EAGVTQFPSHSVIEKGQTVTLRCDPISGHDNLYWYRRVMGKEIKFLLHFVKESKQDESGMPNNRFLAERTGGTYSTLKVQPAELEDSGVYFCASSQDWGYQETQYFGPGTRLLVL.

The rearrangement links TRBV15 to TRBJ2-5; D remains unclear. Looked up from germline, CDR1 is LNHNV and CDR2 is YYDKDF (reference sequence). Trimming removed 1 base from V and 0 bases from J, with 15 bases in between. The CDR3 spans 17 residues. As DNA, the CDR3 is TGTGCCACCAGCAGAGGGGGTTTTCGATGGGACCAAGAGACCCAGTACTTC. Protein: CATSRGGFRWDQETQYF.

The CDR3 is CAISDGDRAYEQYF. In nucleotides, the CDR3 is TGTGCCATCAGTGATGGGGACAGGGCGTACGAGCAGTACTTC. V usage is TRBV10-3 and J usage is TRBJ2-7, with 9 bases identical to TRBD1. Germline CDR1 ENHRY, CDR2 SYGVKD. The CDR3 covers 14 residues. The J segment lost 4 bases and the V segment lost 3 bases, leaving 4 bases of the junction unmatched.

This clone was detected a few times. V and J are TRBV4-3 and TRBJ2-1; TRBD2 agrees at 7 bases. The CDR3 is 15 residues long. In germline, CDR1 is LGHNA, CDR2 YSLEER. V lost 1 base, J lost 2 bases, and 2 bases stayed unmatched. The DNA for the CDR3 is TGCGCCAGCAGCCAAGCTAGCGGAGCCTACAATGAGCAGTTCTTC. This encodes CASSQASGAYNEQFF.

This clone was counted only a few times. For the CDR3, the DNA is TGTGCCAGCTCGCCAGGGACAGGGCTCTATGGCTACACCTTC. Its translation is CASSPGTGLYGYTF. The chain employs TRBV18 and TRBJ1-2; 9 positions match TRBD1. V was pared by 6 bases and J by 4 bases, with 6 bases of the junction left unmatched. Germline V gene lookup returns CDR1 KGHSH and CDR2 LQKENI. The CDR3 covers 14 residues.

This clone was seen more than once but under ten times. The rearrangement uses TRBV25-1 and TRBJ1-4; a possible D gene is TRBD1 (5 bases). Germline CDR1 MGHDK, CDR2 SYGVNS. Between the trimmed V and J ends, which lost 2 bases and 8 bases, there was a span of 18 bases. There are 16 residues in the CDR3. CDR3 nucleotide sequence: TGTGCCAGCAGTGAACCCAGGAGGGGCTGGGAGGAAAAACTGTTTTTT. The encoded protein is CASSEPRRGWEEKLFF.

The chain uses TRBV11-1 and TRBJ2-1; 8 bases are shared with TRBD1. V was pared by 5 bases and J by 10 bases, with 10 bases of the junction left unmatched. The CDR3 contains 14 residues. The V gene's germline CDR1 is SGHAT and CDR2 FQDESV (reference sequence). CDR3 coding DNA: TGTGCCAGCAGCCGACAGGGGCGGGCAGGCGAGCAGTTCTTC. This encodes CASSRQGRAGEQFF.

The gene calls are TRBV15 and TRBJ1-2; the D is unclear. V was cut by 0 bases and J by 8 bases, with 16 bases left in between. CDR3 length equals 15 residues. From germline, CDR1 is LNHNV and CDR2 YYDKDF (reference sequence). CDR3 nucleotides: TGTGCCACCAGCAGAGATTTTACTTTAGAAAGCGGCTACACCTTC. Encoded protein: CATSRDFTLESGYTF.

This chain uses TRBV6-6 with TRBJ1-4; TRBD1 might be the D (5 bases). Germline V gene data show CDR1 as MNHNY and CDR2 as SVGAGI (reference sequence). The V and J ends lost 6 bases and 4 bases respectively, with 12 bases between them. The CDR3 covers 14 residues. CDR3 bases: TGTGCCAGCAGGACCCGGGGGGATAATGAAAAACTGTTTTTT. Translated: CASRTRGDNEKLFF.

This clone was counted between two and nine times. V gene TRBV28 combines with J gene TRBJ1-4, with TRBD1 matching over 12 bases. The CDR3 is 15 amino acids. The germline V gene encodes CDR1 MDHEN and CDR2 SYDVKM. The trim removed 5 bases at V and 8 bases at J, leaving 6 bases unmatched. The CDR3 loop reads CASSSGTGGEEKLFF. The DNA for the CDR3 is TGTGCCAGCAGTAGCGGGACAGGGGGCGAGGAAAAACTGTTTTTT.

This clone was detected a few times. The chain carries TRBV29-1 and TRBJ2-5; D may be TRBD1 (6 bases). The germline gives CDR1 SQVTM, CDR2 ANQGSEA. CDR3 length equals 13 residues. V dropped 4 bases and J dropped 4 bases, with 13 bases sitting between them. The CDR3 reads CSVVGAVGETQYF. The CDR3 DNA follows: TGCAGCGTTGTGGGGGCAGTAGGAGAGACCCAGTACTTC.

The chain employs TRBV13 and TRBJ2-1, with a tentative D call TRBD1 (6 bases). V gave up 5 bases and J gave up 6 bases, with 17 bases separating them. Per germline, CDR1 PRHDT and CDR2 FYEKMQ (reference sequence). The CDR3 runs 15 residues. The CDR3 nucleotides read TGTGCCAGCAGCCCTCGACCGACAGGCGGCAATGAGCAGTTCTTC. It is translated as CASSPRPTGGNEQFF.

The chain employs TRBV4-3 and TRBJ2-5, with D unclear. This CDR3 region has 14 residues. Germline assignment: CDR1 LGHNA and CDR2 YSLEER. Trimming removed 8 bases from V and 2 bases from J, with 15 bases in between. The CDR3 region has the DNA TGCGCCAGCCTGAGCCACCAGATACAAGAGACCCAGTACTTC. It specifies CASLSHQIQETQYF.

Worth noting for this clone: In the same sample, other DNA sequences code for this CDR3. The chain joins TRBV9 to TRBJ2-7; 10 bases map to TRBD1. With 2 bases clipped from V and 2 bases from J, the junction kept 1 base outside the gene matches. This CDR3 comprises 14 residues. The V gene's germline CDR1 is SGDLS and CDR2 YYNGEE. The CDR3 coding sequence is TGTGCCAGCAGCGTCGGGACAGGGGCCTACGAGCAGTACTTC. Its protein is CASSVGTGAYEQYF.

The J gene is TRBJ2-3, the V gene TRBV11-2; D ambiguous. V lost 4 bases, J lost 5 bases, and 10 bases lay in between. This CDR3 is 13 amino acids long. Germline V gene data show CDR1 as SGHAT and CDR2 as FQNNGV. CDR3 sequence (DNA): TGTGCCAGCAGCTCCCTCCAGGAAGATACGCAGTATTTT. Protein product: CASSSLQEDTQYF. Based on the CDR3 plus reference TRBV11-2 and TRBJ2-3, the full variable domain is EAGVAQSPRYKIIEKRQSVAFWCNPISGHATLYWYQQILGQGPKLLIQFQNNGVVDDSQLPKDRFSAERLKGVDSTLKIQPAKLEDSAVYLCASSSLQEDTQYFGPGTRLTVL.

V usage is TRBV10-3 and J usage is TRBJ2-2, with D possibly TRBD1 on 6 matching bases. Trimming stripped 3 bases from V and 7 bases from J, with 15 bases between. Germline lookup yields CDR1 ENHRY and CDR2 SYGVKD. The CDR3 runs 15 residues. The CDR3 reads CAISDSTGPGGELFF. The CDR3 bases are TGTGCCATCAGTGATTCGACAGGACCAGGCGGGGAGCTGTTTTTT.